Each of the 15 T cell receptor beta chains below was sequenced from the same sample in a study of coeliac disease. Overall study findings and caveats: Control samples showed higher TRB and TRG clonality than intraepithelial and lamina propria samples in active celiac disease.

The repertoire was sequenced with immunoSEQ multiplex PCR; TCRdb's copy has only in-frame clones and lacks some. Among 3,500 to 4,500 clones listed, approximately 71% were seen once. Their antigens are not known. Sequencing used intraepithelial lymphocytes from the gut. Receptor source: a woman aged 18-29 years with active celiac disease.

The CDR3 sequence: CASSQIFGPLQQQGVETQYF. As DNA, the CDR3 is TGTGCCAGCAGCCAAATTTTTGGGCCCCTTCAACAACAGGGAGTGGAGACCCAGTACTTC. This sequence joins TRBV14 and TRBJ2-5; maybe TRBD1 (6 bases). Trimming pared 2 bases from V and 5 bases from J, leaving 30 bases between. The CDR3 is made up of 20 amino acids. Per the germline V gene, CDR1 is SGHDN and CDR2 is FVKESK. Complete variable domain (other parts from reference TRBV14 and TRBJ2-5): EAGVTQFPSHSVIEKGQTVTLRCDPISGHDNLYWYRRVMGKEIKFLLHFVKESKQDESGMPNNRFLAERTGGTYSTLKVQPAELEDSGVYFCASSQIFGPLQQQGVETQYFGPGTRLLVL.

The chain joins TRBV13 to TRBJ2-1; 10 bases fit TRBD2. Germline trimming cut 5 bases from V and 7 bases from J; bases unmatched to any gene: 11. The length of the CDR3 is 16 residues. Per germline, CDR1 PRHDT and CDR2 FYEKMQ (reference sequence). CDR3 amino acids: CASSPSGGEILNEQFF. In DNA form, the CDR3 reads TGTGCCAGCAGCCCAAGCGGGGGGGAGATTTTAAATGAGCAGTTCTTC.

In DNA form, the CDR3 reads TGTGCCAGTATGAGGAACCCCGGGATGCTCTCTGGAAACACCATATATTTT. Amino acids: CASMRNPGMLSGNTIYF. The V and J genes are TRBV19 and TRBJ1-3; D remains ambiguous. The CDR3 extends over 17 amino acids. The V and J ends lost 7 bases and 0 bases respectively, with 19 bases between them. From germline, CDR1 is LNHDA and CDR2 SQIVND (reference sequence).

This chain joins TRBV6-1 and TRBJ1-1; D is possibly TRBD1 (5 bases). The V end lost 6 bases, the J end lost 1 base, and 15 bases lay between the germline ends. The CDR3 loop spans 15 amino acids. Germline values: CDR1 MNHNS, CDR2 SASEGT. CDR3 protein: CASSIGRQTNTEAFF. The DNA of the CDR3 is TGTGCCAGCAGCATAGGAAGACAGACGAACACTGAAGCTTTCTTT.

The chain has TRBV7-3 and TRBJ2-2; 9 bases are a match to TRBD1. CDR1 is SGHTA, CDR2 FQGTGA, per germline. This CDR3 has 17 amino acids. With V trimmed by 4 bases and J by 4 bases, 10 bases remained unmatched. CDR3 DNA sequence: TGTGCCAGCAGCTCTAGTGTGGACAGGGGAGCCACCGGGGAGCTGTTTTTT. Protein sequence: CASSSSVDRGATGELFF.

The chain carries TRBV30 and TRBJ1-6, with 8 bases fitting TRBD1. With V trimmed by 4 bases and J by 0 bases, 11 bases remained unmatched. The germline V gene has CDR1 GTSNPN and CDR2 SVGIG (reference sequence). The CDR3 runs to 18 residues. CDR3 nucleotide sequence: TGTGCCTGGATGATTGGACAGGGCTTTAGCTCCTATAATTCACCCCTCCACTTT. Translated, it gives CAWMIGQGFSSYNSPLHF.

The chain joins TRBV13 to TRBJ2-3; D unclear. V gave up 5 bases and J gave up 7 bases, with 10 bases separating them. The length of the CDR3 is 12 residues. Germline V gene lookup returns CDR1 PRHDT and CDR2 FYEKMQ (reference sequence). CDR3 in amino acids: CASSPSTHTQYF. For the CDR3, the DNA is TGTGCCAGCAGCCCCTCAACTCATACGCAGTATTTT. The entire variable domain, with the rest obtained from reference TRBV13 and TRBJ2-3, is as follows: AAGVIQSPRHLIKEKRETATLKCYPIPRHDTVYWYQQGPGQDPQFLISFYEKMQSDKGSIPDRFSAQQFSDYHSELNMSSLELGDSALYFCASSPSTHTQYFGPGTRLTVL.

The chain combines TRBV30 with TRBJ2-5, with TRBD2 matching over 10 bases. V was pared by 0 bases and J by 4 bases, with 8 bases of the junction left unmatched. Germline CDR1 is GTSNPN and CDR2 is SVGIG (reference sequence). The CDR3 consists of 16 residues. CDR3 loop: CAWSVGAGGPAETQYF. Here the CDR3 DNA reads TGTGCCTGGAGTGTCGGAGCGGGGGGGCCGGCAGAGACCCAGTACTTC.

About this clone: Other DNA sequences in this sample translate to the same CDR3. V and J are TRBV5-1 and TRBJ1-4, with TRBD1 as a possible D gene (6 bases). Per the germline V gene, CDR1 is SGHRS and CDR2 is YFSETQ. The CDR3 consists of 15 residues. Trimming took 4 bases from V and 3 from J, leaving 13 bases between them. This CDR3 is CASSPEGGANEKLFF. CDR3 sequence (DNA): TGCGCCAGCAGCCCAGAGGGGGGGGCTAATGAAAAACTGTTTTTT.

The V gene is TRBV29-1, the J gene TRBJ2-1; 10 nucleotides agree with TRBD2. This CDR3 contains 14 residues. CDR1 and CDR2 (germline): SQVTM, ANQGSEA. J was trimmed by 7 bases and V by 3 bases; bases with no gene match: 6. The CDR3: CSVDTLAGENEQFF. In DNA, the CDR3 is TGCAGCGTTGACACCCTAGCGGGGGAGAATGAGCAGTTCTTC.

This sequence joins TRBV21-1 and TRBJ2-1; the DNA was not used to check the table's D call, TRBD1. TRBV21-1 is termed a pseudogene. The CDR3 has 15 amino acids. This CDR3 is CASSPGQGALNEQFF. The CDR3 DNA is TGTGCCAGCAGCCCGGGGCAGGGGGCATTAAATGAGCAGTTCTTC.

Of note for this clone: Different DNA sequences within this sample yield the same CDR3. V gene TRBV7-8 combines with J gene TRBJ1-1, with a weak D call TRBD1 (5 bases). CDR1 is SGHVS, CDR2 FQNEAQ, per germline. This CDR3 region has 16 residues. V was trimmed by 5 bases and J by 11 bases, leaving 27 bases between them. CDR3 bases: TGTGCCAGCAGCGCAAACTGGGCGGGGACGTCCAAAGTGGCTTTCTTT. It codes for CASSANWAGTSKVAFF.

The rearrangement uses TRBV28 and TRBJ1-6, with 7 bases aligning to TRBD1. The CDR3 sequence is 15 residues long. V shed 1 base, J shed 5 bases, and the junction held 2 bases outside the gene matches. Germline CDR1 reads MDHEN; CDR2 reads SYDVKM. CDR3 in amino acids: CASSLFRGDNSPLHF. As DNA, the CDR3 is TGTGCCAGCAGTTTATTCAGGGGGGATAATTCACCCCTCCACTTT.

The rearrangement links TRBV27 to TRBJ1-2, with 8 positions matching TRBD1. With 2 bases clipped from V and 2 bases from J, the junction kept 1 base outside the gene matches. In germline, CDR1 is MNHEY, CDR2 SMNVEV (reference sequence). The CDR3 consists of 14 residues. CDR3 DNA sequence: TGTGCCAGCAGTTTACAGGGGGCCAACTATGGCTACACCTTC. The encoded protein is CASSLQGANYGYTF.

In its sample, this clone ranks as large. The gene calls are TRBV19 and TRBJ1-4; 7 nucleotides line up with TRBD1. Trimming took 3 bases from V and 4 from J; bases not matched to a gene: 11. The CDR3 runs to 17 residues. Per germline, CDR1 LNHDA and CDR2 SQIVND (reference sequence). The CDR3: CASSIMGTVVLNEKLFF. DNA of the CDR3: TGTGCCAGTAGTATTATGGGGACAGTCGTCCTTAATGAAAAACTGTTTTTT. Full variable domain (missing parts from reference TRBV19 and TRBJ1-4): DGGITQSPKYLFRKEGQNVTLSCEQNLNHDAMYWYRQDPGQGLRLIYYSQIVNDFQKGDIAEGYSVSREKKESFPLTVTSAQKNPTAFYLCASSIMGTVVLNEKLFFGSGTQLSVL.